This T cell receptor (beta chain) appears in the sequencing data of a study of graft-versus-host responses after intestinal transplantation. The protocol was immunoSEQ multiplex PCR, while the TCRdb copy is restricted to in-frame clones and leaves out a portion. The sample lists around 50,000 clones; about 81% were seen once. Looked up from germline, CDR1 is SGHTA and CDR2 is FQGNSA. The CDR3 has 13 amino acids. Trimming took off 5 bases at V and 8 bases at J, with 15 bases between the two ends. About this clone: Antigen unknown.

The chain has TRBV7-2 and TRBJ1-2, with a weak D call TRBD1 (5 bases). The TCR originated in a human donor who was the organ donor for an intestinal transplant. The material sequenced was unstimulated CD4+ T cells sorted from spleen or lymph node cells, taken before transplant. The CDR3 loop reads CASSPGTLLGYTF. CDR3 DNA: TGTGCCAGCAGCCCCGGGACCCTATTAGGCTACACCTTC.